These 6 T cell receptor beta chains originate from one sample sequenced in a study of blood T cells in healthy people across ages. A second PCR, run for roughly 7 to 11 cycles, used a sample-barcoded 5' primer plus a J-beta primer mix. TCRdb processed the 5' RACE reads anew with MiXCR; each CDR3 protein has one entry. The profile shows some 1.4 million distinct CDR3 sequences, 42% of them singletons. The sequenced sample was blood. Receptors originate from a woman aged 18-30 years in good health.

A few counts support this clonotype. This chain connects TRBV6-5 to TRBJ1-6; no clear D. The germline V gene has CDR1 MNHEY and CDR2 SVGAGI. Trimming took 3 bases from V and 0 from J, leaving 21 bases between them. This CDR3 has 20 amino acids. In DNA form, the CDR3 reads TGTGCCAGCAGTTATCGGGTCCATGGCCGTCAAAGCTCCTATAATTCACCCCTCCACTTT. Protein product: CASSYRVHGRQSSYNSPLHF.

The chain links TRBV21-1 to TRBJ2-1; the table's D gene call, TRBD1, was not cross checked with the DNA. The J call may be mistaken, given a closer DNA end match to TRBJ2-7. TRBV21-1 has pseudogene status. There are 19 residues in the CDR3. CDR3 coding DNA: TGTGCCAGCAGCAAAGGGGGACAGGTGGTGGTGGGTTGTTACAATGAGCAGTACTTC. Amino acid sequence: CASSKGGQVVVGCYNEQYF.

V and J are TRBV6-1 and TRBJ2-5, with 8 bases that match TRBD1. CDR1 is MNHNS, CDR2 SASEGT, per germline. J lost 11 bases, V lost 2 bases, and 7 bases had no gene match. This CDR3 is 13 amino acids long. CDR3 region: CASSERDRLNQYF. The CDR3 DNA sequence: TGTGCCAGCAGTGAAAGGGACAGGCTAAATCAGTACTTC.

This chain uses TRBV7-2 with TRBJ1-4; D is uncertain. This CDR3 has 17 residues. The germline V gene encodes CDR1 SGHTA and CDR2 FQGNSA. The V and J ends lost 1 base and 0 bases respectively, with 12 bases between them. The CDR3 spells CASSLVREAATNEKLFF. DNA for the CDR3: TGTGCCAGCAGCTTAGTTAGGGAGGCCGCAACTAATGAAAAACTGTTTTTT.

V usage is TRBV20-1 and J usage is TRBJ2-4; the D gene could be TRBD1 or TRBD2 (5 bases each). Trimming pared 3 bases from V and 4 bases from J, leaving 7 bases between. Germline values: CDR1 DFQATT, CDR2 SNEGSKA (reference sequence). The CDR3 runs to 12 residues. The CDR3 sequence is CSASGGKNIQYF. The CDR3 DNA reads as TGCAGTGCTAGTGGGGGAAAAAACATTCAGTACTTC.

The chain has TRBV20-1 and TRBJ2-6, with D perhaps assigned TRBD1 or TRBD2 (6 bases each). This CDR3 comprises 15 residues. The germline CDR1 and CDR2 sequences are DFQATT and SNEGSKA (reference sequence). Trimming took off 3 bases at V and 0 bases at J, with 9 bases between the two ends. The DNA of the CDR3 is TGCAGTGCTAGGCGGGACACCTCTGGGGCCAACGTCCTGACTTTC. Protein sequence: CSARRDTSGANVLTF.